Listed here are 23 T cell receptor beta chains from one sample, sequenced in a study of blood T cell repertoires in COVID-19. This table comes from immunoSEQ multiplex PCR, and its TCRdb copy is limited to in-frame clones, with some not included. Of around 250,000 clones listed, 89% are singletons. The sequenced sample consisted of peripheral blood. The source of these receptors is a woman in her thirties or forties who had recovered from COVID-19.

The chain employs TRBV5-6 and TRBJ1-4; tentatively, D is TRBD1 (6 bases). Looked up from germline, CDR1 is SGHDT and CDR2 is YYEEEE. Trimming pared 2 bases from V and 3 bases from J, leaving 14 bases between. The CDR3 extends over 16 amino acids. The CDR3 DNA reads as TGTGCCAGCAGCTTACTCAGGGGTGGATCTAATGAAAAACTGTTTTTT. It is translated as CASSLLRGGSNEKLFF.

The chain joins TRBV9 to TRBJ1-1; 11 bases are shared with TRBD1. V was pared by 1 base and J by 1 base, with 9 bases of the junction left unmatched. This CDR3 comprises 18 residues. Per germline, CDR1 SGDLS and CDR2 YYNGEE. In DNA form, the CDR3 reads TGTGCCAGCAGCGTACAAGGACAGGGGGCGCGAAGGAACACTGAAGCTTTCTTT. Protein: CASSVQGQGARRNTEAFF. The full variable domain, completed using reference TRBV9 and TRBJ1-1, is DSGVTQTPKHLITATGQRVTLRCSPRSGDLSVYWYQQSLDQGLQFLIQYYNGEERAKGNILERFSAQQFPDLHSELNLSSLELGDSALYFCASSVQGQGARRNTEAFFGQGTRLTVV.

The chain joins TRBV15 to TRBJ2-1; 13 positions agree with TRBD2. This CDR3 has 15 amino acids. With 3 bases clipped from V and 8 bases from J, the junction kept 4 bases outside the gene matches. In germline, CDR1 is LNHNV, CDR2 YYDKDF (reference sequence). CDR3 in amino acids: CATSSQLAGGYEQFF. The CDR3, as DNA: TGTGCCACCAGCAGCCAACTAGCGGGAGGGTATGAGCAGTTCTTC.

V usage is TRBV6-1 and J usage is TRBJ1-2; D unresolved. Per germline, CDR1 MNHNS and CDR2 SASEGT. V was shortened by 2 bases and J by 4 bases, with 5 bases between the two germline ends. The CDR3 is 12 residues long. CDR3 DNA sequence: TGTGCCAGCAGTGAACTCCCCTATGGCTACACCTTC. This gives the protein CASSELPYGYTF.

J is TRBJ2-3 and V is TRBV18; 11 positions match TRBD2. J lost 4 bases, V lost 0 bases, and 3 bases had no gene match. Looked up from germline, CDR1 is KGHSH and CDR2 is LQKENI. This CDR3 has 16 residues. CDR3 nucleotides: TGTGCCAGCTCACCACCAACTAGCGGGAGCCCAGATACGCAGTATTTT. Its protein product is CASSPPTSGSPDTQYF.

The V and J genes are TRBV2 and TRBJ1-6; 7 bases agree with TRBD1. From germline, CDR1 is SNHLY and CDR2 FYNNEI. V lost 7 bases, J lost 7 bases, and 10 bases stayed unmatched. The CDR3 contains 15 residues. This CDR3 is CASNLGQDENSPLHF. The CDR3 DNA follows: TGTGCCAGCAATTTAGGACAGGACGAAAATTCACCCCTCCACTTT.

This clone was seen more than once but under ten times. V is TRBV12-5 and J is TRBJ2-5; 13 nucleotides match TRBD2. CDR1 is LGHNT and CDR2 is FRNRAP in the germline V gene. The CDR3 is 18 residues long. V was clipped by 7 bases and J by 0 bases; unmatched bases: 11. The CDR3 loop reads CASATGLAGAPYQETQYF. The DNA of the CDR3 is TGTGCTAGTGCAACCGGACTAGCGGGAGCCCCGTACCAAGAGACCCAGTACTTC.

The chain combines TRBV29-1 with TRBJ2-1, with 7 bases matching TRBD1. After removal of 6 bases from V and 4 bases from J, the junction contained 12 bases not matched to a gene. From germline, CDR1 is SQVTM and CDR2 ANQGSEA. The CDR3 runs to 15 residues. The DNA of the CDR3 is TGCAGCGTCCCTAGGACAGGCAGTAATTACAATGAGCAGTTCTTC. Translation: CSVPRTGSNYNEQFF.

The V call is TRBV30, the J call TRBJ1-1, with D possibly TRBD1 on 5 matching bases. V dropped 2 bases and J dropped 6 bases, with 10 bases sitting between them. The germline V gene has CDR1 GTSNPN and CDR2 SVGIG (reference sequence). This CDR3 spans 12 amino acids. The CDR3 nucleotides read TGTGCCTGGAGTTGGAGGGGCGCTGAAGCTTTCTTT. This encodes CAWSWRGAEAFF. Using reference TRBV30 and TRBJ1-1 for the parts outside the CDR3, the full variable domain is SQTIHQWPATLVQPVGSPLSLECTVEGTSNPNLYWYRQAAGRGLQLLFYSVGIGQISSEVPQNLSASRPQDRQFILSSKKLLLSDSGFYLCAWSWRGAEAFFGQGTRLTVV.

The chain has TRBV29-1 and TRBJ2-7, with 8 bases aligning to TRBD1. This CDR3 has 14 amino acids. V lost 6 bases and J lost 5; bases outside the gene matches: 12. CDR1 is SQVTM, CDR2 ANQGSEA, per germline. CDR3 sequence reads: CSVKSRGLVDEQYF. CDR3 nucleotides: TGCAGCGTCAAGAGCAGGGGGCTTGTCGACGAGCAGTACTTC.

V and J are TRBV19 and TRBJ1-2, with D possibly TRBD1 on 6 matching bases. Germline V lookup: CDR1 LNHDA, CDR2 SQIVND (reference sequence). The CDR3 covers 15 residues. Deletions cut 5 bases from V and 0 bases from J, with 13 bases between. CDR3 sequence: CASSSRTASNYGYTF. The CDR3, as DNA: TGTGCCAGTAGTTCCCGGACAGCTTCTAACTATGGCTACACCTTC.

J is TRBJ2-3 and V is TRBV6-2 or TRBV6-3; 11 nucleotides align to TRBD2. Germline CDR1 and CDR2: MNHEY and SVGEGT. The length of the CDR3 is 17 residues. Unmatched junction bases numbered 7, after V lost 2 bases and J lost 3 bases. CDR3 sequence (DNA): TGTGCCAGCAGTTACCCCTTACTAGCGGGGGAGACAGATACGCAGTATTTT. It encodes CASSYPLLAGETDTQYF.

The chain carries TRBV6-6 and TRBJ2-5, with 15 nucleotides matching TRBD2. CDR3 length: 16 residues. CDR1 is MNHNY and CDR2 is SVGAGI in the germline V gene (reference sequence). V shed 6 bases, J shed 5 bases, and the junction held 7 bases outside the gene matches. CDR3 nucleotide sequence: TGTGCCAGCAGCGGACTAGCGGGAGGGCCCCGGGAGACCCAGTACTTC. Protein product: CASSGLAGGPRETQYF.

The V call is TRBV6-5, the J call TRBJ2-3; D remains unclear. This CDR3 contains 15 residues. Germline values: CDR1 MNHEY, CDR2 SVGAGI. The V gene lost 3 bases and the J gene lost 0 bases, with 10 bases spanning the gap. CDR3 nucleotide sequence: TGTGCCAGCAGTTATCGCGGCCCTAGCACAGATACGCAGTATTTT. Translation: CASSYRGPSTDTQYF.

The genes are TRBV28 and TRBJ2-1, with TRBD2 matching over 12 bases. Germline assignment: CDR1 MDHEN and CDR2 SYDVKM. The J segment lost 4 bases and the V segment lost 4 bases, leaving 11 bases of the junction unmatched. This CDR3 is built from 18 residues. The CDR3, as DNA: TGTGCCAGCAGTTCGTTTACTAGCGGGGGGAGACGATACAATGAGCAGTTCTTC. This gives the protein CASSSFTSGGRRYNEQFF.

The chain is built from TRBV30 and TRBJ1-2, with 7 positions matching TRBD1. V lost 8 bases and J lost 6; bases outside the gene matches: 12. CDR3 length equals 13 residues. Germline V CDR1 and CDR2: GTSNPN, SVGIG (reference sequence). Here the CDR3 DNA reads TGTGCCAACGACATACAGGGGCGCAATGGCTACACCTTC. It codes for CANDIQGRNGYTF.

This chain connects TRBV5-1 to TRBJ2-5, with 7 bases aligning to TRBD2. Trimming at V came to 0 bases and at J to 1 base, leaving 6 bases not matched to a gene. The CDR3 is 16 amino acids. Germline values: CDR1 SGHRS, CDR2 YFSETQ. The CDR3 sequence: CASSLGLAETQETQYF. For the CDR3, the DNA is TGCGCCAGCAGCTTGGGGCTAGCGGAGACCCAAGAGACCCAGTACTTC.

This clone was counted a single time. The V gene is TRBV19, the J gene TRBJ2-1; 8 nucleotides align to TRBD1. Germline V CDR1 and CDR2: LNHDA, SQIVND (reference sequence). The J segment lost 4 bases and the V segment lost 5 bases, leaving 10 bases of the junction unmatched. This CDR3 has 16 residues. CDR3 nucleotides: TGTGCCAGTAGTGCCCAGGGGGCCTCCTCTTACAATGAGCAGTTCTTC. This codes for CASSAQGASSYNEQFF.

The genes are TRBV4-1 and TRBJ2-3; 10 bases align to TRBD1. This CDR3 spans 19 amino acids. Germline loops: CDR1 MGHRA, CDR2 YSYEKL. V lost 5 bases to trimming and J lost 4 bases; unmatched junction nucleotides: 18. This CDR3 is CASSSPETGGELDPDTQYF. The CDR3 nucleotides are TGCGCCAGCAGCTCCCCCGAGACAGGGGGCGAGTTGGATCCAGATACGCAGTATTTT.

This rearrangement joins TRBV6-5 to TRBJ2-1; 9 bases match TRBD1. V was pared by 1 base and J by 8 bases, with 6 bases of the junction left unmatched. This CDR3 has 15 amino acids. The germline CDR1 and CDR2 sequences are MNHEY and SVGAGI. The CDR3 bases are TGTGCCAGCAGTTACTTAGGACAGGGGATCCATGAGCAGTTCTTC. Protein sequence: CASSYLGQGIHEQFF.

This clone was seen a few times. This rearrangement joins TRBV2 to TRBJ2-1; possible D gene TRBD2, 6 bases. Germline CDR1 and CDR2: SNHLY and FYNNEI. V lost 7 bases to trimming and J lost 7 bases, with 14 bases between them. This CDR3 contains 13 residues. This chain's CDR3 is CASKRAYLNEQFF. Here the CDR3 DNA reads TGTGCCAGCAAGCGGGCGTACTTGAATGAGCAGTTCTTC.

V gene TRBV6-5 combines with J gene TRBJ2-3, with 9 bases aligning to TRBD2. The trim removed 5 bases at V and 4 bases at J, leaving 7 bases unmatched. Germline V CDR1 and CDR2: MNHEY, SVGAGI. This CDR3 is 15 amino acids long. CDR3 sequence: CASSTDSGSPDTQYF. The CDR3 nucleotides read TGTGCCAGCAGTACGGATAGCGGGAGCCCAGATACGCAGTATTTT.

The rearrangement uses TRBV9 and TRBJ1-4; the D is unclear. Trimming shortened V by 4 bases and J by 3 bases, and 13 bases separated the two germline ends. The V gene's germline CDR1 is SGDLS and CDR2 YYNGEE. The CDR3 extends over 15 amino acids. The CDR3, as DNA: TGTGCCAGCAGCCCCGCCGGCGGTTCTAATGAAAAACTGTTTTTT. Translated: CASSPAGGSNEKLFF.